Described below is a single T cell receptor (beta chain) sequence and its context. The data were taken from a study of blood T cell repertoires in COVID-19. Across the study: The United States, Italy and Spain were the sources of the acute and convalescent COVID-19 samples. The analysed material was cDNA or gDNA that came from T cells, B-cell-depleted T cells, or PBMCs.

In the authors' workflow: Using reference gene primer amplification, nucleated cell counts were estimated. TCRdb's table, derived via immunoSEQ multiplex PCR, lists solely in-frame clones and lacks some. V and J calls and clone size follow that table, whereas D and trimming were derived from the DNA. The data show some 200,000 clones, with about nine tenths seen just once and approximately 6% held by the top ten. The sequence was collected from a man aged 80 or over with acute or convalescent COVID-19. Sequences were obtained from peripheral blood.

CDR3 loop: CASSSLGTGIRWELFF. The CDR3 nucleotides are TGTGCCAGCAGTTCGCTTGGGACAGGTATCCGGTGGGAGCTGTTTTTT. The chain is built from TRBV28 and TRBJ2-2, with 8 bases that match TRBD1. CDR1 and CDR2 (germline): MDHEN, SYDVKM. Unmatched junction bases numbered 13, after V lost 4 bases and J lost 9 bases. This CDR3 contains 16 residues.